The following is a TCR beta chain sequence with its context. Its antigen is unknown. No per-base quality is available; no much larger clone lies one base away. This entry comes from a study of a mutant IDH1 vaccine in newly diagnosed glioma (dated by TCRdb to the early 2020s). Some background on the complete study: Vaccination began 4-6 weeks after radiotherapy alone, or alongside temozolomide cycles in the chemotherapy-containing groups. Of the 30 to 35 patients who were treated, around 62% were male and roughly 38% were female, and the mean age was roughly 40 years. Before enrollment, most patients had been given radiochemotherapy with temozolomide as standard therapy, while the rest had received either radiotherapy alone or temozolomide alone. Visit V12 was the week-35 safety follow-up and visit V13 was the week-47 end of study. Peripheral blood samples were drawn at six visits, namely V03 (baseline), V05, V07, V10, V12 and V13. For exploratory analyses, under 30 treated patients had longitudinal TCRB deep sequencing done wherever samples were available. Results and caveats for the whole study, not just this receptor: Selection of PBMC samples for TCRB deep sequencing was based on availability. Pseudoprogression seemed to be unrelated to changes in the top peripheral T cell clonotypes found by TCRB sequencing. The authors noted that analyses of patient blood samples could not be reproduced because of sample limitations. Vaccine-induced immune responses across multiple MHC alleles were detected in approximately 94% of patients.

What the time point label conveys for this sample: week 35, safety follow-up. A 20-mer mutant IDH1 peptide at 300 micrograms in Montanide made up each vaccine dose, which was injected subcutaneously together with topical imiquimod. Patients were given eight vaccinations, in weeks 1, 3, 5, 7, 11, 15, 19 and 23, which matched visits V03 through V10. Donors had newly diagnosed WHO grade 3 or 4 IDH1-mutant astrocytomas with loss of nuclear ATRX. The samples were drawn from NOA16, a multicentre, single-arm, open-label phase I trial in Germany that tested a mutant IDH1 peptide vaccine in humans for the first time. Genomic DNA for TCRB sequencing was isolated from EDTA blood with the DNeasy Blood and Tissue Kit. Trimming leaves V shorter by 1 base and J shorter by 5 bases, with the junction holding 11 bases beyond the gene matches. Counted from cysteine to phenylalanine, this CDR3 has 16 amino acids. The read is trimmed to its CDR3 DNA, 48 bases read in frame from base 1. CDR1 SGHVS and CDR2 FQNEAQ are derived from the germline V gene.

Libraries came from the immunoSEQ multiplex PCR assay. The hsTCRB Kit was used according to the manufacturer's protocol to amplify rearranged TCR beta chain sequences. Sequencing of TCRB libraries was carried out on an Illumina MiSeq. Regarding the original processing steps: The proprietary platform of the kit vendor was used for demultiplexing, trimming and gene mapping. The clones in this table, taken by TCRdb from immuneACCESS, are in-frame only. Not every clone is retained; where verified, under half of the shortfall comes from an unresolved V gene, and the cause of the rest is unknown. V, J and clone size are those of that table, while D and trimming were read from the DNA. Here the sample has about 60,000 clones; approximately 81% occur a single time. The top ten constitute 3.5% to 5% of the sample.

Sequenced material: PBMCs, taken from a glioma patient whose treatment included an IDH1 peptide vaccine. The rearranged segments are TRBV7-8 and TRBJ2-7, and TRBD1 aligns with 7 junction nucleotides. The sequence was obtained from a man between 25 and 39 years old with glioma. The CDR3 reads as follows: CASSLVGGGRGNEQYF. The nucleotides are TGTGCCAGCAGCTTAGTAGGGGGCGGCAGGGGCAACGAGCAGTACTTC.